The sequence of this T cell receptor (beta chain) was determined in a study of blood T cell repertoires in COVID-19. Authors' processing steps: Reference gene primer amplification gave nucleated cell count estimates. TCRdb keeps only in-frame clones here, not all; method: immunoSEQ multiplex PCR. That table is the source of V, J and clone size, and D and trimming were worked out from the DNA. The sample contains fewer than 200,000 clones, less than 90% of which appear only once. The receptor comes from a woman aged 45 to 65 who had recovered from COVID-19. What was sequenced was PBMCs or T cells enriched from blood (not recorded which).

This CDR3 reads CASSPYTGEETQYF. In DNA form, the CDR3 reads TGTGCCAGCAGCCCCTACACAGGGGAGGAGACCCAGTACTTC. J is TRBJ2-5 and V is TRBV11-1; 7 bases fit TRBD1. This CDR3 spans 14 amino acids. V shed 5 bases and J 5 bases; nucleotides not matched to a gene: 8. CDR1 SGHAT and CDR2 FQDESV come from the germline V gene (reference sequence).